This T cell receptor (beta chain) was identified during a study of vaccination effects on CD4 cells after COVID-19 (dated 2022 in TCRdb). About the investigation overall: Across the study, the median time from the second dose to post-vaccine sampling was 72 days (range 14 to 241). SARS-CoV-2 spike-specific CD4+ TCR repertoires were compared before and after mRNA vaccination in COVID-19 convalescent patients and in infection-naive vaccine recipients. Altogether, some ten COVID-19 convalescent patients and a few SARS-CoV-2-naive healthy vaccine recipients made up the full study. In the study, cultures from other donors were sequenced using the Oncomine TCR Beta short-read assay on an Illumina iSeq 100.

To note about this clone: Its cognate antigen has yet to be identified. No base quality information exists; no much larger clone differs at one position.

The method was the immunoSEQ multiplex PCR assay. TCR beta CDR3 sequencing was performed on DNA from the cultured, isolated CD4+ T cells. Under the source paper's analysis protocol: Non-productive TCR sequences were removed, reads were trimmed to the CDR3 region, and CDR3s of at least 7 amino acids were retained. The MANAFEST web app was used to pick out antigen-specific clonotypes by comparing their expansion in peptide wells with that in reference cultures. For clones to be considered positive, expansion at FDR<0.05 versus reference and all other wells, an odds ratio above 5, and a frequency above 0.1% in two replicate wells were required. A clonotype was defined as cross-reactive if the clonotype was significantly expanded both in SARS-CoV-2 spike wells and in at least one common cold coronavirus spike condition. Levenshtein distance calculated with the stringdist R package was used to assess CDR3 similarity, and unrooted trees were constructed with ape in R 3.6.1. TCRdb carries this immuneACCESS record with in-frame sequences only. Its versions omit some clonotypes, under half of them owing to an unresolved V gene in the studies checked, with the rest unexplained. D and trimming come from the DNA, and the V and J calls and clone size come from that table. The sample yields roughly 34,000 clones; roughly 82% were counted once. Approximately 1.6% of the sample is held by the ten biggest clonotypes.

In the ViraFEST assay, PBMC were stimulated with viral peptide pools, and TCR sequencing was then used to find antigen-specific CD4+ T cell clonotypes based on their expansion. After 10 days of culture, CD4+ T cells were isolated with the EasySep CD4+ T cell isolation kit. Each participant got two doses of an mRNA SARS-CoV-2 vaccine, either BNT162b2 or mRNA-1273. The absence of prior SARS-CoV-2 infection in healthy vaccine recipients was confirmed by negative nucleocapsid antibodies before and after vaccination. Two million PBMC per well were cultured with roughly 10 ug/ml peptides in IMDM containing about 5% human AB serum, around 10 IU/ml IL-2 and gentamicin. On days 3 and 7, half of the culture medium was replaced with fresh IL-2-containing medium. Unless noted otherwise, every peptide stimulation condition was cultured in triplicate wells. Using Ficoll-Paque Plus gradient centrifugation, PBMC were separated from whole blood and then either used fresh or cryopreserved at -140C. Overlapping peptide pools spanned the spike proteins of SARS-CoV-2 and the common cold coronaviruses HCoV-NL63, HCoV-OC43 and HCoV-229E. The QIAamp micro DNA kit was used to extract genomic DNA from the cultured CD4+ T cells.

Overall results and qualifications from the work: In healthy vaccine recipients, vaccine-induced clones were almost all SARS-CoV-2 mono-reactive, with only 1 of 255 being cross-reactive with common cold coronaviruses. Limitations of the study were the small number of convalescent patients and the absence of early post-infection timepoints. Clones induced by infection and clones induced by vaccination both contracted markedly at late timepoints after vaccination, which fits with T cell responses waning over time.

The receptor was isolated from a human donor who received a COVID-19 vaccine. Some clones in this sample may be carry-over from other donors' samples. Sequencing used CD4+ T cells from PBMCs cultured with HCoV-NL63 spike peptides, obtained after COVID-19 vaccination. Read against the paper, the sample's cell subset or site label means: HCoV-NL63 spike overlapping peptide pool stimulation.

Read as DNA, the sequence is TGCGCCAGCAGCCAAGATCAGGGGGTCTCTGGAAACACCATATATTTT. Translation gives CASSQDQGVSGNTIYF. The chain is assembled from TRBV4-3 and TRBJ1-3, and 7 junctional nucleotides match TRBD1. Including cysteine and phenylalanine, the CDR3 has 16 amino acids. The kept DNA is CDR3 alone, 48 bases in frame from the first base. The germline V gene provides CDR1 LGHNA and CDR2 YSLEER. Germline trimming: 0 bases from V, 0 bases from J; junction bases outside gene matches: 2.